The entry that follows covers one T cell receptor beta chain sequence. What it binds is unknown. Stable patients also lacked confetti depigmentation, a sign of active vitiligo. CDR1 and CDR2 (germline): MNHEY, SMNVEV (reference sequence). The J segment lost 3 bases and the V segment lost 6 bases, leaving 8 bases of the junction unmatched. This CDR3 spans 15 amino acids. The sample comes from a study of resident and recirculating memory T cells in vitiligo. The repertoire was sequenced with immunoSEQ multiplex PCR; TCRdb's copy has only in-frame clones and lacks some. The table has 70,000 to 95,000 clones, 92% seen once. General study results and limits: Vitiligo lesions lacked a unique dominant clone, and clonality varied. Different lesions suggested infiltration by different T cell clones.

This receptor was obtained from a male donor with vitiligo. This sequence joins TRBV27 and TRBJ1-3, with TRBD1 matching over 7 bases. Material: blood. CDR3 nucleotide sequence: TGTGCCAGCAGCACCGGACAGGTCGGTGGAAACACCATATATTTT. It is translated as CASSTGQVGGNTIYF.